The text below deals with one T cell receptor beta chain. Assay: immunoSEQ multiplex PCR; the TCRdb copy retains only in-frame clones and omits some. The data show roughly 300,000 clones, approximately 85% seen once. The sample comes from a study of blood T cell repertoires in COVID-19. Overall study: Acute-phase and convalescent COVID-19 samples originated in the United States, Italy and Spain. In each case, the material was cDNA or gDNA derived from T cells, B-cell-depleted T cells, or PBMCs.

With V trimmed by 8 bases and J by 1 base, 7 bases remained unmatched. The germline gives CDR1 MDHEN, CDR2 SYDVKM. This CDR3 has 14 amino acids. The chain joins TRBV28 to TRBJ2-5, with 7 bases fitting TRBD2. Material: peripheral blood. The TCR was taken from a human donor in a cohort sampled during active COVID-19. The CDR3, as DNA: TGTGCCAGCCGGCGGGGGACTTCCCAAGAGACCCAGTACTTC. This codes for CASRRGTSQETQYF.